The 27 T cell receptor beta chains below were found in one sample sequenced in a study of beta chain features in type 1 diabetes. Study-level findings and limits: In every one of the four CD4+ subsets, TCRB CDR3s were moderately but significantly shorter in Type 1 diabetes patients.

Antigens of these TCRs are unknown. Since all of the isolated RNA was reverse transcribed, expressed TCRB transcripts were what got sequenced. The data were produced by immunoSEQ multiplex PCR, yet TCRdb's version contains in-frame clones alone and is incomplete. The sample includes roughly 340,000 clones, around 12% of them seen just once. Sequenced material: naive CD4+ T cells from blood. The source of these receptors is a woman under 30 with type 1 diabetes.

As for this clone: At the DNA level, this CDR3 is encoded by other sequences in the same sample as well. The CDR3 protein is CSASDTYEQYF. As DNA, the CDR3 is TGCAGTGCGAGTGATACCTACGAGCAGTACTTC. The chain has TRBV20-1 and TRBJ2-7, with unresolved D. The germline V gene has CDR1 DFQATT and CDR2 SNEGSKA (reference sequence). The CDR3 contains 11 residues. V gave up 6 bases and J gave up 2 bases, with 8 bases separating them.

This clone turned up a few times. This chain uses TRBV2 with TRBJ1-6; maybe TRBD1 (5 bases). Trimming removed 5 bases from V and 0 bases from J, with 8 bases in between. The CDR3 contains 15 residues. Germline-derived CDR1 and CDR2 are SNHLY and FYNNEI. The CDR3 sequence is CASSRGSSYNSPLHF. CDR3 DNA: TGTGCCAGCAGTCGGGGGAGCTCCTATAATTCACCCCTCCACTTT.

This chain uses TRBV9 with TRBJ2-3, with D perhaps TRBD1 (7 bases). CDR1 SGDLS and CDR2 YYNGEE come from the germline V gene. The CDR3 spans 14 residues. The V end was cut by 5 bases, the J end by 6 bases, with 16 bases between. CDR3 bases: TGTGCCAGCAGAGACGAGGGGGCGGGGGATACGCAGTATTTT. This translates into CASRDEGAGDTQYF.

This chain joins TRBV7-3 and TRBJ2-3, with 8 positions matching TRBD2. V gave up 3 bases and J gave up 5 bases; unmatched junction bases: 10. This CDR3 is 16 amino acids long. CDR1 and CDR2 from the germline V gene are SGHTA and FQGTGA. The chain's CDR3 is CASSFTPGLDRDTQYF. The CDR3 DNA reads TGTGCCAGCAGCTTTACACCGGGACTAGATCGAGATACGCAGTATTTT.

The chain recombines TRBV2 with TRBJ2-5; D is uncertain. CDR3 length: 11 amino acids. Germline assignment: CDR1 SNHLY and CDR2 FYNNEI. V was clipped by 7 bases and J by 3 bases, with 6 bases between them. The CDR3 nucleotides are TGTGCCAGCACTCTAGAAGAGACCCAGTACTTC. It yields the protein CASTLEETQYF.

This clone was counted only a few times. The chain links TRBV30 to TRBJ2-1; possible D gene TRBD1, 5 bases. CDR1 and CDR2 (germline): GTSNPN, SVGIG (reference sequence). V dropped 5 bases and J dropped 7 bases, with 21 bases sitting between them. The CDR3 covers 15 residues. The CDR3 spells CAWLPQGRRVNEQFF. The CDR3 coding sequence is TGTGCCTGGCTACCTCAGGGCAGGCGCGTTAATGAGCAGTTCTTC.

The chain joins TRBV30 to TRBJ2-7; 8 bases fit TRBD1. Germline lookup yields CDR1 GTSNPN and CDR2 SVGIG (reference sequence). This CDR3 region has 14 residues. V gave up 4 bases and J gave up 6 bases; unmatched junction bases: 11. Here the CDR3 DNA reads TGTGCCTGGACCCTCCTGCTTGGGACAGGCGAGCAGTACTTC. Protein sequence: CAWTLLLGTGEQYF.

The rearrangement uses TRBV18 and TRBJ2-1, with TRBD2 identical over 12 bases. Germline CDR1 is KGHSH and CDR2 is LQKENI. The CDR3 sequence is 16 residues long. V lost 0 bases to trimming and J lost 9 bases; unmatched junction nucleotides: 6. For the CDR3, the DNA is TGTGCCAGCTCACCACCGGGCCTAGCGGGAGGGGGTGAGCAGTTCTTC. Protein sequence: CASSPPGLAGGGEQFF.

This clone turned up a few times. The CDR3 DNA reads as TGTGCCTGGTTGGAGGAGGATCCGGGTGGCTACACCTTC. Translating gives CAWLEEDPGGYTF. The chain has TRBV30 and TRBJ1-2; no firm D call. The germline V gene encodes CDR1 GTSNPN and CDR2 SVGIG (reference sequence). V lost 5 bases and J lost 7, with 17 bases in between. CDR3 length equals 13 residues.

For the CDR3, the DNA is TGTGCCAGCAGCTCAGACAGGGGACGTTACAATGAGCAGTTCTTC. Amino acids: CASSSDRGRYNEQFF. The rearrangement uses TRBV7-2 and TRBJ2-1; 8 positions agree with TRBD1. The trim removed 4 bases at V and 4 bases at J, leaving 6 bases unmatched. This CDR3 has 15 residues. Per germline, CDR1 SGHTA and CDR2 FQGNSA.

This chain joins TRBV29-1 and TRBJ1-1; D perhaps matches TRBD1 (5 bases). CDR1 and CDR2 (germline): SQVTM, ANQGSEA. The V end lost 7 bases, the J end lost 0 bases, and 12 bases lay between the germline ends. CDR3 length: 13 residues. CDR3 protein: CSGTLTVNTEAFF. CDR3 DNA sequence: TGCAGCGGAACCCTGACAGTGAACACTGAAGCTTTCTTT.

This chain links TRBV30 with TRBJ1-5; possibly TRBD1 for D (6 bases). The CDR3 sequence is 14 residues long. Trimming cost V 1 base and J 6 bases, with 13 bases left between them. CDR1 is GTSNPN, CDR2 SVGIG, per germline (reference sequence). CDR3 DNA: TGTGCCTGGAGTGGTGGGGGCGCCGGTCAGCCCCAGCATTTT. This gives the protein CAWSGGGAGQPQHF.

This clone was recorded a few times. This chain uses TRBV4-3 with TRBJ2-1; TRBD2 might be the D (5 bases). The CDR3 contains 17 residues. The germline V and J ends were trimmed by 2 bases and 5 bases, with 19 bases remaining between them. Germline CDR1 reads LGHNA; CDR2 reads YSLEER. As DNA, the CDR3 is TGCGCCAGCAGCCAAAGGCCCGACTCCGGGCGGGACAATGAGCAGTTCTTC. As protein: CASSQRPDSGRDNEQFF.

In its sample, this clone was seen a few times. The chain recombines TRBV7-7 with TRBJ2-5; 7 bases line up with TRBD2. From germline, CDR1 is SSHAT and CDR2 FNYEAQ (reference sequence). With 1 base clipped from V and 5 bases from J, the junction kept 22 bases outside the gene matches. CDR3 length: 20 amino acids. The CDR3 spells CASSLEAVPLGGEVLETQYF. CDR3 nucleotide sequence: TGTGCCAGCAGCTTAGAGGCCGTCCCCCTGGGAGGGGAGGTACTGGAGACCCAGTACTTC. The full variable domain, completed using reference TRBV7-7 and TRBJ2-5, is GAGVSQSPRYKVTKRGQDVTLRCDPISSHATLYWYQQALGQGPEFLTYFNYEAQPDKSGLPSDRFSAERPEGSISTLTIQRTEQRDSAMYRCASSLEAVPLGGEVLETQYFGPGTRLLVL.

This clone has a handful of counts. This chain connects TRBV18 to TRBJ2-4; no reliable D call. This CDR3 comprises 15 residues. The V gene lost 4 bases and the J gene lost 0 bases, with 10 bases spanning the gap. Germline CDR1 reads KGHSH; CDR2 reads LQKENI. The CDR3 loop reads CASSRSRLAKNIQYF. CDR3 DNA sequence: TGTGCCAGCTCACGATCCCGGTTAGCCAAAAACATTCAGTACTTC.

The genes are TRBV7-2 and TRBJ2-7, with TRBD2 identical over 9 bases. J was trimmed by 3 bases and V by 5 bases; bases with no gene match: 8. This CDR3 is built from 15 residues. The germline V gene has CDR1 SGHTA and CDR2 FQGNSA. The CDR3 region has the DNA TGTGCCAGCAGCAAGCGACTAGCGGAGCACTACGAGCAGTACTTC. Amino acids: CASSKRLAEHYEQYF.

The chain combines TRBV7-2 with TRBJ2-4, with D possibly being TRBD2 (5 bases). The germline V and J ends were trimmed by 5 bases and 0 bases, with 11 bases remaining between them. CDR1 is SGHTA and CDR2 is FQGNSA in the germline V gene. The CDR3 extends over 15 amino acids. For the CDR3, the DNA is TGTGCCAGCAGCGCCGAGGGTCTAGCCAAAAACATTCAGTACTTC. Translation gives CASSAEGLAKNIQYF.

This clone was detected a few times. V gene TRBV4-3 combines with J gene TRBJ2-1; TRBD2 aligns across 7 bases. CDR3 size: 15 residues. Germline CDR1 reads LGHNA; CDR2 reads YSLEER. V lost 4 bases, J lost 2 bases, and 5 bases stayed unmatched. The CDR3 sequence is CASSRTSNAYNEQFF. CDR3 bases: TGCGCCAGCAGCCGGACTAGTAATGCCTACAATGAGCAGTTCTTC.

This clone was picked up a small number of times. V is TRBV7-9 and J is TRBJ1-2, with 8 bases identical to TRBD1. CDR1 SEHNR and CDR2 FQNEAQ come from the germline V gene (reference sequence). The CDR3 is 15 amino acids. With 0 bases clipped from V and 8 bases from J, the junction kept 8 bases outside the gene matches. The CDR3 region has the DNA TGTGCCAGCAGCTTAGCCCCAGGACAGGGTGGAGGCTACACCTTC. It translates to CASSLAPGQGGGYTF.

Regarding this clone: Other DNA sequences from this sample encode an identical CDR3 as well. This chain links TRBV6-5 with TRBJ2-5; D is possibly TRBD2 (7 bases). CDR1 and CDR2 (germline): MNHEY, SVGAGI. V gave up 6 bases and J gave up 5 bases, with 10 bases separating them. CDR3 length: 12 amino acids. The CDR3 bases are TGTGCCAGCAGCCCGGGGGGCGAGACCCAGTACTTC. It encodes CASSPGGETQYF.

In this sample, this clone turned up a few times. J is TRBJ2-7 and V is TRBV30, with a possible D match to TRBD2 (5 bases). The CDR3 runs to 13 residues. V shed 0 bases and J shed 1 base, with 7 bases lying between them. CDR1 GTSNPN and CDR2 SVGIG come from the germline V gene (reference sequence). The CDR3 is CAWSVGVSYEQYF. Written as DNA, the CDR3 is TGTGCCTGGAGTGTGGGAGTTTCCTACGAGCAGTACTTC.

CDR3 sequence (DNA): TGCGCCAGCAGCTTGTTCCCCCGAGGGGGAGATGGCACCGGGGAGCTGTTTTTT. Encoded protein: CASSLFPRGGDGTGELFF. The chain combines TRBV5-1 with TRBJ2-2, with a tentative D call TRBD1 (6 bases). V lost 1 base to trimming and J lost 4 bases, with 20 bases between them. From germline, CDR1 is SGHRS and CDR2 YFSETQ. The CDR3 extends over 18 amino acids.

CDR3 in amino acids: CASWTGGGYTF. CDR3 sequence (DNA): TGTGCCTCCTGGACCGGGGGAGGCTACACCTTC. The rearrangement links TRBV30 to TRBJ1-2, with D perhaps matching TRBD1 (5 bases). The germline CDR1 and CDR2 sequences are GTSNPN and SVGIG (reference sequence). This CDR3 is 11 amino acids long. Trimming removed 7 bases from V and 8 bases from J, with 14 bases in between.

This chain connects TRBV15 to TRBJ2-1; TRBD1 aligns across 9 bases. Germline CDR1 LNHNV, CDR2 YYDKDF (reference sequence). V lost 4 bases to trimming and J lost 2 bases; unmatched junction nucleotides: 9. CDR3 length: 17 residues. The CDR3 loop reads CATSTPPGTGTYNEQFF. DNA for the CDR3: TGTGCCACCAGCACCCCTCCCGGGACAGGGACCTACAATGAGCAGTTCTTC.

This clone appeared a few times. CDR3 coding DNA: TGTGCCAGCAGCTTAGAGTATAATTCACCCCTCCACTTT. Protein sequence: CASSLEYNSPLHF. V gene TRBV5-4 combines with J gene TRBJ1-6; D uncertain. This CDR3 spans 13 amino acids. Trimming took 2 bases from V and 4 from J, leaving 4 bases between them. Germline CDR1 is SGHNT and CDR2 is YYREEE (reference sequence).

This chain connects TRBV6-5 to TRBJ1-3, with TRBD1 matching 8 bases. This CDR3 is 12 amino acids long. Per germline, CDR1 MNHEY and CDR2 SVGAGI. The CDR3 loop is CATQGQADTIYF. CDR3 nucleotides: TGTGCAACACAGGGACAGGCGGACACCATATATTTT.

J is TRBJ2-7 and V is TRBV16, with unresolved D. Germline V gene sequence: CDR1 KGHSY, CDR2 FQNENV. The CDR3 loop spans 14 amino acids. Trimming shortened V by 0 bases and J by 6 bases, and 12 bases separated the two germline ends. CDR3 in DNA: TGTGCCAGCAGCCAATCCCAGGTGCCTGGCGAGCAGTACTTC. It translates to CASSQSQVPGEQYF.